This T cell receptor beta chain comes out of a study of cytomegalovirus exposure and HLA in healthy donors. The germline V gene encodes CDR1 SEHNR and CDR2 FQNEAQ (reference sequence). V dropped 5 bases and J dropped 6 bases, with 15 bases sitting between them. The CDR3 runs to 14 residues. The PCR employed 60 Vbeta primers together with 13 Jbeta primers. Produced via immunoSEQ multiplex PCR; TCRdb's table is partial and in-frame only. The table for this sample gives about 150,000 clones. The clonotype comes from a woman between 50 and 59 years old in good health and CMV-seronegative. The V gene is TRBV7-9, the J gene TRBJ2-3, with D possibly being TRBD2 (6 bases). The sample consisted of PBMCs. CDR3 nucleotides: TGTGCCAGCAGCCCCAGCGGGCTTGGGGATACGCAGTATTTT. It codes for CASSPSGLGDTQYF.